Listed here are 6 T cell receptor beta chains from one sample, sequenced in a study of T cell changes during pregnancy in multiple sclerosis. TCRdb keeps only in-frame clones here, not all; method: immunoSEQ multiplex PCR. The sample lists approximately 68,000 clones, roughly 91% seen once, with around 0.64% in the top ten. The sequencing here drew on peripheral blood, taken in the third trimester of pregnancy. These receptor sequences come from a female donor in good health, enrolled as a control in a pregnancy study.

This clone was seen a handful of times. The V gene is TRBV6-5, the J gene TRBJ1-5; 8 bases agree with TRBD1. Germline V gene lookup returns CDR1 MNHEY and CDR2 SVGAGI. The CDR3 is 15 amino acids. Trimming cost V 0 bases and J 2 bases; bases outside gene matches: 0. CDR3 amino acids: CASSYSQGGNQPQHF. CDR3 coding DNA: TGTGCCAGCAGTTACTCACAGGGGGGCAATCAGCCCCAGCATTTT.

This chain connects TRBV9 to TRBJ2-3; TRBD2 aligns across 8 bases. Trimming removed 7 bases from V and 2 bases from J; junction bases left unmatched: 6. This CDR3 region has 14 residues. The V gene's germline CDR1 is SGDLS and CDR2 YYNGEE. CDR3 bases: TGTGCCAGCGGTAGCGGGATTTTCACAGATACGCAGTATTTT. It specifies CASGSGIFTDTQYF.

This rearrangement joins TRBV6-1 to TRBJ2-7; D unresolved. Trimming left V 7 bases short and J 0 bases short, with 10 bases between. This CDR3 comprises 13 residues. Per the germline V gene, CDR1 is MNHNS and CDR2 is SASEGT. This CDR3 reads CASISVSSYEQYF. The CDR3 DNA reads TGTGCCAGCATATCTGTGAGCTCCTACGAGCAGTACTTC.

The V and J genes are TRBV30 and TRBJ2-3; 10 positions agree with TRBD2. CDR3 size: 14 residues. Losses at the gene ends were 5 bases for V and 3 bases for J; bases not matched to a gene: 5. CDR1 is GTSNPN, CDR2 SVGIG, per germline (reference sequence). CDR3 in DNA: TGTGCCTGGCGGGGACTAGCGATGACAGATACGCAGTATTTT. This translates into CAWRGLAMTDTQYF.

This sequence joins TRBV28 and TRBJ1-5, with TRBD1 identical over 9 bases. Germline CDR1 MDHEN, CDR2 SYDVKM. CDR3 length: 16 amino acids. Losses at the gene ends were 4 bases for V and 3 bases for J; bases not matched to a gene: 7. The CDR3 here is CASSWDREIFNQPQHF. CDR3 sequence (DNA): TGTGCCAGCAGTTGGGACAGGGAGATTTTCAATCAGCCCCAGCATTTT. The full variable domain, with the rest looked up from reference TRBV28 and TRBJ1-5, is DVKVTQSSRYLVKRTGEKVFLECVQDMDHENMFWYRQDPGLGLRLIYFSYDVKMKEKGDIPEGYSVSREKKERFSLILESASTNQTSMYLCASSWDREIFNQPQHFGDGTRLSIL.

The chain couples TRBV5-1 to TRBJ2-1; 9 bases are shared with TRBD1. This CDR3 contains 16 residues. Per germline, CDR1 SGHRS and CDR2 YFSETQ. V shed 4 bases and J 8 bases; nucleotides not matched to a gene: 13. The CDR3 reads CASSEGWGTGSDEQFF. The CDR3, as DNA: TGCGCCAGCAGCGAAGGTTGGGGGACAGGGTCAGATGAGCAGTTCTTC.